The subject of this entry is one TCR beta chain. This clonotype has a handful of counts. Its recognized antigen is unknown. Base quality data are lacking; no much larger clone is found one base away. Ficoll-Paque density gradient centrifugation was used to isolate PBMCs. TCRdb records Illumina NovaSeq 6000 as the sequencer. TCRalpha and TCRbeta cDNA libraries were built by 5'RACE with constant-segment primers, adding sample barcodes and unique molecular identifiers. Trizol reagent was used to extract RNA from every sample. Library amplification was performed in two PCR steps, and a second sample barcode and Illumina TruSeq adapters were introduced in the second step. Sequencing of libraries was performed on an Illumina NovaSeq with 2 x 150 bp paired-end reads. For the original study's pipeline: The reads were demultiplexed and collapsed into UMI-guided consensus sequences using migec v1.2.7. Using mixcr v2.1.11, UMI consensuses were aligned to TRA and TRB V and J templates and then assembled into clonotypes. Clonotypes were classified as expanded or contracted when called significant by both edgeR and NoisET, with noise models trained on biological replicates. For edgeR calls, the cutoffs were a false discovery rate-adjusted p below 0.01 and a log2 fold-change threshold of 1. PCA with hierarchical clustering of max-normalized trajectories of the 1000 most abundant clonotypes was used as exploratory dynamics analysis. The CD4 or CD8 phenotype of responding clones was assigned using the separately sequenced CD4+ and CD8+ repertoires. Using fastp trimming at Q25 and MiXCR clonotype assembly, TCRdb reanalyzed the public sequencing data and kept in-frame beta chains. All rows with the same CDR3 protein become a single entry with the most common DNA and genes. TCRdb's processing, not the authors' own work, is the source of the V and J calls. This sample has about 260,000 distinct CDR3 sequences in its table, and roughly 8% of those were observed once. The ten largest make up roughly 22% of the sample.

The germline V gene sets CDR1 to SGHDT and CDR2 to YYEEEE. The CDR3 holds 16 amino acids from the cysteine to the phenylalanine. Just the 48-base CDR3 DNA is kept, in frame starting at base 1. V is cut by 1 base and J by 4 bases, and the space between the germline ends is 14 bases. This sample is drawn from a study of T-cell memory formation after mild COVID-19 (dated by TCRdb to the early 2020s). Concerning the study at large: TCR sequence clusters from the two donors were found to be largely donor specific. Longitudinal TCRalpha and TCRbeta repertoire sequencing tracked T-cell clones expanding and contracting after mild COVID-19 in a couple of donors. The cohort comprised two young, previously healthy adult volunteers, one female and one male. General conclusions and limits of the study: The study covered only a couple of mild cases, and larger cohorts including severe cases with pre-infection samples were considered necessary. SARS-CoV-2 specificity of the second-wave clones peaking on day 37 was not confirmed. The detection of some responding clones in pre-infection memory suggests that pre-existing cross-reactive memory T cells joined the SARS-CoV-2 response. Contracting CD4+ clones turned up mainly in the CM and EM memory subsets, whereas EMRA was where CD8+ clones were enriched. From day 15 to 85, contracting clones showed balanced CD4/CD8 phenotypes, whereas a second wave of clones that expanded from day 15 to 37 leaned towards CD4+.

Sequencing used PBMCs or a T cell subset sorted from them (not recorded which). The chain uses TRBV5-6 and TRBJ1-4; no D gene can be assigned with confidence. This clonotype was sampled from a man between 18 and 35 years old who had mild COVID-19 (a few samples of this study predate the infection). The sample titles of this study are shuffled in the database, so cell type and time point are left out; the donor was told from shared clones. The CDR3 reads as follows: CASSLPRRSNNEKLFF. DNA sequence: TGTGCCAGCAGCTTGCCCCGACGATCGAATAATGAAAAACTGTTTTTT.